The 32 T cell receptor beta chains listed next were all sequenced from one sample in a study of control samples from healthy donors and cancer patients. Here immunoSEQ multiplex PCR was the method, and the copy in TCRdb shows in-frame clones only, minus some. In the table there are about 160,000 clones, roughly 93% of which are singletons. Sequences were obtained from blood. Receptors were obtained from a man aged 18 to 29 in good health.

This rearrangement joins TRBV12-3 or TRBV12-4 to TRBJ2-1; no reliable D call. The CDR3 extends over 13 amino acids. V was cut by 7 bases and J by 6 bases, with 13 bases left in between. For the CDR3, the DNA is TGTGCCAGCACCTTAGACACTGTCAATGAGCAGTTCTTC. This encodes CASTLDTVNEQFF.

The chain links TRBV4-1 to TRBJ2-5; 8 bases align to TRBD2. V lost 5 bases, J lost 2 bases, and 7 bases stayed unmatched. The germline gives CDR1 MGHRA, CDR2 YSYEKL. This CDR3 has 15 amino acids. CDR3: CASSSTGTRQETQYF. CDR3 DNA sequence: TGCGCCAGCAGCAGTACCGGGACTAGACAAGAGACCCAGTACTTC.

This rearrangement joins TRBV7-9 to TRBJ1-4; D perhaps matches TRBD1 (5 bases). Germline CDR1 SEHNR, CDR2 FQNEAQ (reference sequence). The CDR3 totals 15 residues. The V end was cut by 5 bases, the J end by 0 bases, with 10 bases between. The CDR3 nucleotides read TGTGCCAGCAGCCCCTGGACACCAACTAATGAAAAACTGTTTTTT. Translated: CASSPWTPTNEKLFF.

V and J are TRBV19 and TRBJ1-2, with D possibly matching TRBD1 (5 bases). Trimming shortened V by 5 bases and J by 7 bases, and 11 bases separated the two germline ends. CDR3 length: 12 amino acids. Germline CDR1 reads LNHDA; CDR2 reads SQIVND (reference sequence). In DNA form, the CDR3 reads TGTGCCAGTAGTCTGGGGGGAGGTGGCTACACCTTC. Translation: CASSLGGGGYTF.

The CDR3 reads CASSLFGSTYEQYF. The CDR3 region has the DNA TGTGCCAGCAGTTTATTTGGGTCTACCTACGAGCAGTACTTC. The chain employs TRBV27 and TRBJ2-7, with D unclear. Germline V lookup: CDR1 MNHEY, CDR2 SMNVEV (reference sequence). V shed 1 base and J shed 2 bases, with 9 bases lying between them. This CDR3 is built from 14 residues.

This chain connects TRBV7-8 to TRBJ1-6; the match to TRBD1 covers 8 bases. The V and J ends lost 5 bases and 7 bases, in that order; junction bases with no gene match: 7. This CDR3 has 15 amino acids. Looked up from germline, CDR1 is SGHVS and CDR2 is FQNEAQ. CDR3 sequence (DNA): TGTGCCAGCAGCCCGATCAGACAGGGGAATTCACCCCTCCACTTT. It translates to CASSPIRQGNSPLHF. Full variable domain (remainder filled in from reference TRBV7-8 and TRBJ1-6): GAGVSQSPRYKVAKRGQDVALRCDPISGHVSLFWYQQALGQGPEFLTYFQNEAQLDKSGLPSDRFFAERPEGSVSTLKIQRTQQEDSAVYLCASSPIRQGNSPLHFGNGTRLTVT.

CDR3 sequence: CAIATGTGYEQYF. For the CDR3, the DNA is TGTGCCATCGCGACGGGGACAGGGTACGAGCAGTACTTC. This chain uses TRBV10-3 with TRBJ2-7, with 9 bases identical to TRBD1. After removal of 8 bases from V and 4 bases from J, the junction contained 6 bases not matched to a gene. The CDR3 covers 13 residues. Germline CDR1 is ENHRY and CDR2 is SYGVKD.

This chain uses TRBV5-1 with TRBJ1-1, with 9 nucleotides matching TRBD1. Germline assignment: CDR1 SGHRS and CDR2 YFSETQ. The CDR3 loop spans 14 amino acids. With V trimmed by 2 bases and J by 5 bases, 4 bases remained unmatched. The chain's CDR3 is CASSLGTGITEAFF. The CDR3 region has the DNA TGCGCCAGCAGCTTAGGGACAGGGATAACTGAAGCTTTCTTT.

In DNA, the CDR3 is TGTGCCATCAGCCTTAGCGGGGGAGCGTACAATGAGCAGTTCTTC. It codes for CAISLSGGAYNEQFF. V usage is TRBV10-3 and J usage is TRBJ2-1; TRBD2 matches 9 bases. The CDR3 has 15 residues. Trimming removed 6 bases from V and 4 bases from J; junction bases left unmatched: 7. Germline loops: CDR1 ENHRY, CDR2 SYGVKD.

The genes are TRBV19 and TRBJ2-3, with a tentative D call TRBD2 (5 bases). Trimming cost V 7 bases and J 2 bases, with 10 bases left between them. The germline CDR1 and CDR2 sequences are LNHDA and SQIVND (reference sequence). The CDR3 runs to 13 residues. CDR3 in amino acids: CASTPGITDTQYF. The CDR3 DNA reads TGTGCCAGTACCCCGGGGATCACAGATACGCAGTATTTT.

The V gene is TRBV10-2, the J gene TRBJ1-2; 7 bases are shared with TRBD1. The trim removed 7 bases at V and 4 bases at J, leaving 12 bases unmatched. This CDR3 contains 15 residues. The germline gives CDR1 WSHSY, CDR2 SAAADI. The CDR3 DNA reads TGCGCCAGCACCCTTTATCCAGACAGGGTCTATGGCTACACCTTC. Residues: CASTLYPDRVYGYTF.

The chain employs TRBV3-1 (or the pseudogene TRBV3-2) and TRBJ2-1; D gene unclear. The CDR3 covers 15 residues. The V end lost 2 bases, the J end lost 2 bases, and 10 bases lay between the germline ends. Per the germline V gene, CDR1 is LGHDT and CDR2 is YNNKEL (reference sequence). The CDR3 here is CASSQKGSAYNEQFF. CDR3 sequence (DNA): TGTGCCAGCAGCCAAAAGGGATCCGCCTACAATGAGCAGTTCTTC.

J is TRBJ2-3 and V is TRBV18, with 8 nucleotides matching TRBD2. The CDR3 extends over 15 amino acids. J was trimmed by 1 base and V by 1 base; bases with no gene match: 1. Germline CDR1 and CDR2: KGHSH and LQKENI. The CDR3 loop reads CASSPLSGGTDTQYF. CDR3 in DNA: TGTGCCAGCTCACCACTTAGCGGGGGCACAGATACGCAGTATTTT.

The rearrangement joins TRBV6-5 to TRBJ1-4; 9 nucleotides line up with TRBD1. Germline CDR1 reads MNHEY; CDR2 reads SVGAGI. The junction had 8 bases not matched to a gene; V was cut back by 2 bases and J by 7 bases. CDR3 size: 16 residues. CDR3 nucleotides: TGTGCCAGCAGTTACCTACCGGGACAGGGTGGTGAAAAACTGTTTTTT. Translating it yields CASSYLPGQGGEKLFF.

The rearrangement joins TRBV19 to TRBJ1-2; no clear D. Germline-derived CDR1 and CDR2 are LNHDA and SQIVND (reference sequence). The CDR3 has 15 amino acids. V was clipped by 4 bases and J by 1 base, with 13 bases between them. The chain's CDR3 is CASSTSTRYNYGYTF. The CDR3 nucleotides read TGTGCCAGTAGTACTTCGACACGTTATAACTATGGCTACACCTTC.

This rearrangement joins TRBV11-2 to TRBJ2-1; the D gene is possibly TRBD2 (6 bases). There are 14 residues in the CDR3. Germline values: CDR1 SGHAT, CDR2 FQNNGV. V gave up 1 base and J gave up 6 bases, with 10 bases separating them. The CDR3 spells CASSLAGTLNEQFF. CDR3 DNA sequence: TGTGCCAGCAGCTTAGCCGGGACTCTCAATGAGCAGTTCTTC.

The J gene is TRBJ2-2, the V gene TRBV9; TRBD1 aligns across 10 bases. The J segment lost 4 bases and the V segment lost 4 bases, leaving 7 bases of the junction unmatched. Looked up from germline, CDR1 is SGDLS and CDR2 is YYNGEE. This CDR3 has 16 residues. CDR3 nucleotide sequence: TGTGCCAGCAGCTTTTCCGGGACAGGGGCCACCGGGGAGCTGTTTTTT. This sequence encodes CASSFSGTGATGELFF.

The chain combines TRBV3-1 (or the pseudogene TRBV3-2) with TRBJ1-1; no definite D call. V lost 1 base, J lost 3 bases, and 6 bases lay in between. The germline V gene encodes CDR1 LGHDT and CDR2 YNNKEL (reference sequence). The CDR3 runs to 13 residues. CDR3 sequence: CASSQGSYTEAFF. The CDR3 DNA is TGTGCCAGCAGCCAAGGATCCTACACTGAAGCTTTCTTT.

CDR3 sequence reads: CASSPRDRGLIRKYF. Written as DNA, the CDR3 is TGTGCCAGCAGTCCACGGGACAGGGGGCTCATTCGGAAATATTTT. The chain recombines TRBV28 with TRBJ1-3, with 12 bases fitting TRBD1. With 5 bases clipped from V and 15 bases from J, the junction kept 14 bases outside the gene matches. The CDR3 has 15 residues. The germline V gene encodes CDR1 MDHEN and CDR2 SYDVKM. Combining the CDR3 with reference TRBV28 and TRBJ1-3 gives the whole variable domain DVKVTQSSRYLVKRTGEKVFLECVQDMDHENMFWYRQDPGLGLRLIYFSYDVKMKEKGDIPEGYSVSREKKERFSLILESASTNQTSMYLCASSPRDRGLIRKYFGEGSWLTVV.

The chain is built from TRBV9 and TRBJ2-2; D is tentatively TRBD1 or TRBD2 (5 bases each). The CDR3 runs to 16 residues. Germline CDR1 reads SGDLS; CDR2 reads YYNGEE. V lost 0 bases to trimming and J lost 5 bases, with 14 bases between them. This CDR3 reads CASSVGEGLVTGELFF. The CDR3 nucleotides read TGTGCCAGCAGCGTAGGTGAGGGGTTGGTGACCGGGGAGCTGTTTTTT.

Note on this clone: The conserved phenylalanine or tryptophan normally closing the CDR3 is absent here, so this likely arose from a read error. Because the CDR3's place on the DNA is in doubt, the DNA is left out and the CDR3 is given as listed by TCRdb. This chain joins TRBV7-9 and TRBJ2-6. Germline values: CDR1 SEHNR, CDR2 FQNEAQ (reference sequence). The CDR3 spans 8 residues, counting both ends. The CDR3 here is CASSLGTD.

The CDR3 loop reads CATSRGQGIGYEQYF. CDR3 coding DNA: TGTGCCACCAGCAGAGGGCAGGGGATCGGATACGAGCAGTACTTC. The chain carries TRBV15 and TRBJ2-7, with D tentatively TRBD1 (6 bases). V lost 1 base and J lost 4, with 14 bases in between. The germline gives CDR1 LNHNV, CDR2 YYDKDF (reference sequence). This CDR3 spans 15 amino acids.

The chain recombines TRBV10-3 with TRBJ2-2, with 13 bases matching TRBD2. There are 16 residues in the CDR3. V was clipped by 0 bases and J by 5 bases; unmatched bases: 0. CDR1 ENHRY and CDR2 SYGVKD come from the germline V gene. Here the CDR3 reads CAISESGLAGTGELFF. The CDR3 DNA sequence: TGTGCCATCAGTGAGTCGGGACTAGCGGGGACCGGGGAGCTGTTTTTT.

This chain links TRBV5-6 with TRBJ2-5, with 8 nucleotides matching TRBD1. CDR3 size: 16 residues. Trimming took 4 bases from V and 5 from J; bases not matched to a gene: 13. CDR1 is SGHDT and CDR2 is YYEEEE in the germline V gene. CDR3: CASSLGVRGLWETQYF. Written as DNA, the CDR3 is TGTGCCAGCAGCCTAGGAGTCAGGGGGCTTTGGGAGACCCAGTACTTC. Based on the CDR3 plus reference TRBV5-6 and TRBJ2-5, the full variable domain is DAGVTQSPTHLIKTRGQQVTLRCSPKSGHDTVSWYQQALGQGPQFIFQYYEEEERQRGNFPDRFSGHQFPNYSSELNVNALLLGDSALYLCASSLGVRGLWETQYFGPGTRLLVL.

The chain combines TRBV5-1 with TRBJ2-5; 7 positions agree with TRBD1. The V gene end was trimmed by 0 bases and the J gene end by 3 bases; junction bases not matched to a gene: 11. CDR1 is SGHRS and CDR2 is YFSETQ in the germline V gene. The CDR3 loop spans 17 amino acids. CDR3 amino acids: CASSLGPLVGQKETQYF. CDR3 nucleotides: TGCGCCAGCAGCTTGGGGCCACTGGTGGGACAGAAAGAGACCCAGTACTTC.

For this clone: The same CDR3 can be traced to other DNA sequences in this sample. The chain uses TRBV7-8 and TRBJ1-1, with TRBD1 matching over 9 bases. The CDR3 is 15 residues long. CDR1 SGHVS and CDR2 FQNEAQ come from the germline V gene. V trimming: 1 base; J trimming: 1 base; junction bases outside the gene matches: 1. DNA for the CDR3: TGTGCCAGCAGCTTAGGGGGACAGGGGAACACTGAAGCTTTCTTT. This translates into CASSLGGQGNTEAFF.

The rearrangement joins TRBV7-9 to TRBJ2-1; possible D gene TRBD2, 6 bases. CDR3 size: 18 residues. The ends were cut back, 5 bases at V and 8 bases at J, with 28 bases in the middle. The germline CDR1 and CDR2 sequences are SEHNR and FQNEAQ (reference sequence). The CDR3 nucleotides are TGTGCCAGCAGCCGTGGCGGTAGGGGACTGCTACGGGCAGATGAGCAGTTCTTC. As protein: CASSRGGRGLLRADEQFF.

V is TRBV9 and J is TRBJ2-6; 9 positions match TRBD1. The CDR3 covers 20 residues. Germline V gene sequence: CDR1 SGDLS, CDR2 YYNGEE. V was pared by 3 bases and J by 0 bases, with 13 bases of the junction left unmatched. CDR3 in amino acids: CASSANRDRVSSSGANVLTF. For the CDR3, the DNA is TGTGCCAGCAGCGCAAACCGGGACAGGGTATCAAGCTCTGGGGCCAACGTCCTGACTTTC.

CDR3: CASSEADSNQPQHF. The CDR3 nucleotides read TGTGCCAGCAGTGAAGCGGACAGCAATCAGCCCCAGCATTTT. The V call is TRBV2, the J call TRBJ1-5; D uncertain. Germline CDR1 and CDR2: SNHLY and FYNNEI. The V end lost 0 bases, the J end lost 1 base, and 4 bases lay between the germline ends. The CDR3 contains 14 residues.

The chain carries TRBV6-5 and TRBJ1-3; a possible D gene is TRBD1 (5 bases). V was trimmed by 2 bases and J by 0 bases, leaving 8 bases between them. Germline V gene lookup returns CDR1 MNHEY and CDR2 SVGAGI. The CDR3 is made up of 15 amino acids. Here the CDR3 reads CASSYQGISGNTIYF. The CDR3 DNA reads as TGTGCCAGCAGTTACCAGGGAATCTCTGGAAACACCATATATTTT.

The V gene is TRBV20-1, the J gene TRBJ1-2, with a tentative D call TRBD1 (5 bases). Germline CDR1 reads DFQATT; CDR2 reads SNEGSKA (reference sequence). The V end was cut by 6 bases, the J end by 7 bases, with 12 bases between. CDR3 size: 11 residues. Written as DNA, the CDR3 is TGCAGTGCGGGGCAGACGACTGGCTACACCTTC. As protein: CSAGQTTGYTF.

The V call is TRBV28, the J call TRBJ1-2; D perhaps matches TRBD1 (6 bases). Trimming stripped 6 bases from V and 2 bases from J, with 7 bases between. The CDR3 has 12 residues. Per the germline V gene, CDR1 is MDHEN and CDR2 is SYDVKM. The CDR3 loop is CASRTGNYGYTF. In DNA form, the CDR3 reads TGTGCCAGCAGAACAGGGAACTATGGCTACACCTTC.